This entry features one T cell receptor beta chain sequence. No antigen is known for it. This record comes from a study of CD8+ T cells in alopecia areata. Study-wide background: Tofacitinib administration to treated patients was oral, at 5 to 10 mg twice daily. Tofacitinib therapy lasting 6 to 18 months was followed by 6 months off drug. Broader study findings: Both scalp clonality and the expanded CD8+ clones among the top 100 showed a significant decrease with tofacitinib. Scalp data also include sequences from resident alphabeta T cells of normal skin.

Stated treatment: oral pan-JAK inhibitor, 5-10 mg twice daily. The CDR3 has 14 amino acids. The V end lost 5 bases, the J end lost 1 base, and 14 bases lay between the germline ends. CDR1 and CDR2 (germline): SQVTM, ANQGSEA. RNA was extracted and reverse transcribed into cDNA as the sequencing template. Assay: immunoSEQ multiplex PCR; the TCRdb copy retains only in-frame clones and omits some. The repertoire holds approximately 210,000 clones, with 66% as singletons. The rearrangement links TRBV29-1 to TRBJ2-5, with D perhaps being TRBD1 or TRBD2 (5 bases each). Sequencing used CD4+ T cells sorted from blood, obtained at week 44, from a patient treated with tofacitinib. The clonotype comes from a human donor with alopecia areata. This CDR3 is CSVLLWDLQETQYF. CDR3 in DNA: TGCAGCGTTTTGTTGTGGGACCTCCAAGAGACCCAGTACTTC.